These 3 T cell receptor beta chains were sequenced from one sample in a study of cytomegalovirus exposure and HLA in healthy donors. 60 Vbeta and 13 Jbeta primers were used in PCR. Only in-frame clones appear in the TCRdb table, and some are missing; sequencing was by immunoSEQ multiplex PCR. The data show roughly 55,000 clones, 60% to 80% seen once. Sequenced: PBMCs. These TCRs come from a female donor in good health and CMV-seronegative.

The chain recombines TRBV5-1 with TRBJ2-5; 10 bases are shared with TRBD2. CDR3 length: 15 amino acids. Germline V gene data show CDR1 as SGHRS and CDR2 as YFSETQ. V trimming: 2 bases; J trimming: 3 bases; junction bases outside the gene matches: 4. DNA of the CDR3: TGCGCCAGCAGCTTACATACTAGCGGGGAAGAGACCCAGTACTTC. Amino acids: CASSLHTSGEETQYF.

The V call is TRBV30, the J call TRBJ2-6; 7 bases fit TRBD1. J gave up 0 bases and V 0 bases, and 8 bases lay outside the gene matches. The CDR3 has 18 residues. The germline gives CDR1 GTSNPN, CDR2 SVGIG (reference sequence). Here the CDR3 reads CAWSVPGQPFSGANVLTF. CDR3 bases: TGTGCCTGGAGTGTTCCGGGACAGCCGTTCTCTGGGGCCAACGTCCTGACTTTC.

The chain carries TRBV5-6 and TRBJ2-7; D is possibly TRBD1 (6 bases). V lost 4 bases and J lost 1, with 24 bases in between. This CDR3 comprises 18 residues. Germline CDR1 SGHDT, CDR2 YYEEEE. This chain's CDR3 is CASSHSSSGTPQSYEQYF. The CDR3 region has the DNA TGTGCCAGCAGCCACTCATCCTCCGGGACACCTCAATCCTACGAGCAGTACTTC.